The 3 T cell receptor beta chains listed next were all sequenced from one sample in a study of blood T cells in healthy people across ages. A sample-barcoded 5' primer and a J-beta primer mix were used in a second PCR of about 7 to 12 cycles. TCRdb passed the 5' RACE reads through MiXCR, listing each CDR3 protein once. Of 1.2 million to 1.5 million distinct CDR3 sequences detected, approximately 40% appear once; the ten largest clones hold under 8%. The sample was blood. Receptor source: a woman between 18 and 29 years old in good health.

The chain links TRBV12-3 or TRBV12-4 to TRBJ2-7; D possibly corresponds to TRBD2 (5 bases). This CDR3 spans 16 amino acids. V shed 1 base and J shed 0 bases, with 13 bases lying between them. Here the CDR3 reads CASSLGTRGSSYEQYF. As DNA, the CDR3 is TGTGCCAGCAGTTTAGGGACCCGGGGAAGCTCCTACGAGCAGTACTTC.

This chain joins TRBV10-3 and TRBJ2-3, with D unresolved. CDR3 length equals 19 residues. Per the germline V gene, CDR1 is ENHRY and CDR2 is SYGVKD. Trimming removed 8 bases at V and 0 bases at J, with 27 bases between. The CDR3 is CAIGPDPIGRTSSTDTQYF. Here the CDR3 DNA reads TGTGCCATCGGTCCGGACCCGATAGGGCGCACCTCTAGCACAGATACGCAGTATTTT.

The chain recombines TRBV2 with TRBJ1-5; unclear D gene. The CDR3 runs to 15 residues. V dropped 5 bases and J dropped 2 bases, with 13 bases sitting between them. Germline V gene lookup returns CDR1 SNHLY and CDR2 FYNNEI. The CDR3 loop is CASSWLASGNQPQHF. In nucleotides, the CDR3 is TGTGCCAGCAGTTGGTTAGCCAGCGGCAATCAGCCCCAGCATTTT.